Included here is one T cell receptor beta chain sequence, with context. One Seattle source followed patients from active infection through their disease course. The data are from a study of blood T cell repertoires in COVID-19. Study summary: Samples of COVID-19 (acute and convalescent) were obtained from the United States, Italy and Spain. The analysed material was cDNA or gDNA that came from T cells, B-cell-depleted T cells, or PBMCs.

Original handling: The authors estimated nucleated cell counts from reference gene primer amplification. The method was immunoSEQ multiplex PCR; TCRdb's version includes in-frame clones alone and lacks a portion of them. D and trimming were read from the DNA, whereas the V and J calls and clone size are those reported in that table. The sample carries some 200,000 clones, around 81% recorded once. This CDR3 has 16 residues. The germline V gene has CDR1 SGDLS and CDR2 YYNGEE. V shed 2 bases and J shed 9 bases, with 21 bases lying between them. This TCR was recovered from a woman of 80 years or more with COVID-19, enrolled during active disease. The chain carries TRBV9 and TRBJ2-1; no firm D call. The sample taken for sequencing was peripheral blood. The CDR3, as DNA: TGTGCCAGCAGCGTCCTAGAGCTATCCGATGCGAGTGAGCAGTTCTTC. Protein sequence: CASSVLELSDASEQFF.